The clone carrying this T cell receptor beta chain was seen only a few times. V was shortened by 1 base and J by 3 bases, with 9 bases between the two germline ends. CDR1 is MNHEY and CDR2 is SVGAGI in the germline V gene. This CDR3 contains 14 residues. This record belongs to a study of shared clonotypes between healthy human individuals. Study-wide context: Each donor's CD4 naive and CD4 memory cells filled three plates apiece, CD8 naive two, and CD8 memory one.

Naive CD8 cells lacked CD45RO and underwent positive selection for CCR7, leaving out terminally differentiated effector memory CD45RA+ cells. For sorted subsets, about 190 ng DNA per replicate equaled tens of thousands of T cell genomes. Authors' analysis steps: Filtering of immunoSEQ junctional sequences could not match full-length read filtering. Sequenced by immunoSEQ multiplex PCR; TCRdb stores in-frame clones only, minus some. V and J calls and clone size are those listed in that table; D and trimming were worked out from the DNA. The sample has about 820,000 clones, roughly 92% seen once. The J gene is TRBJ1-1, the V gene TRBV6-5; no clear D. The material sequenced was naive CD8+ T cells sorted from blood. This clonotype was sampled from a man aged 25-45 years in good health. This chain's CDR3 is CASSYFLGDTEAFF. CDR3 nucleotides: TGTGCCAGCAGTTACTTCCTTGGGGACACTGAAGCTTTCTTT.